This T cell receptor beta chain was identified during a study of technical replicates of blood from a handful of donors. The length of the CDR3 is 20 residues. Germline-derived CDR1 and CDR2 are ENHRY and SYGVKD. The V and J ends lost 4 bases and 0 bases, in that order; junction bases with no gene match: 20. Assay: immunoSEQ multiplex PCR; the TCRdb copy retains only in-frame clones and omits some. The data show tens of thousands of clones, 94% seen once. The source material was T cells isolated from PBMCs. This sequence originates from a human donor in good health. The J gene is TRBJ2-7, the V gene TRBV10-3; 8 nucleotides agree with TRBD1. This CDR3 is CAISGSPMRKGQEISYEQYF. The CDR3 DNA reads TGTGCCATCAGTGGAAGCCCCATGCGGAAGGGACAGGAAATCTCCTACGAGCAGTACTTC.